These T cell receptor beta chains were read from a single sample in a study of vaccination effects on CD4 cells after COVID-19. Clones were sequenced by immunoSEQ multiplex PCR, and TCRdb holds only the in-frame ones, with some missing. The data hold tens of thousands of clones, with 74% observed a single time. Their antigens remain unidentified. The source material was CD4+ T cells from PBMCs cultured with HCoV-229E spike peptides, sampled before COVID-19 vaccination. These receptors were taken from a human donor who received a COVID-19 vaccine. The CDR3 runs from the conserved cysteine through the conserved F or W. The D gene is left open where the match is weak. Clone size is shown for a subset of rows, as once, few, many or a class of expanded clone.

D: TRBD1; size: .; V: TRBV3-1/TRBV3-2; J: TRBJ1-1; CDR3: CASSPSDRVGTEAFF; DNA: TGTGCCAGCAGCCCGAGTGACAGGGTCGGCACTGAAGCTTTCTTT
D: .; size: .; V: TRBV11-2; J: TRBJ2-3; CDR3: CASSSGVLYTQYF; DNA: TGTGCCAGCAGCTCGGGGGTATTGTATACGCAGTATTTT
D: .; size: .; V: TRBV11-2; J: TRBJ1-1; CDR3: CASRSSGMRGFHTEAFF; DNA: TGTGCCAGCAGAAGCTCAGGGATGCGAGGTTTTCACACTGAAGCTTTCTTT
D: TRBD1; size: few; V: TRBV27; J: TRBJ1-4; CDR3: CASSLNRGLNEKLFF; DNA: TGTGCCAGCAGCTTAAACAGGGGATTAAATGAAAAACTGTTTTTT
D: .; size: .; V: TRBV5-6; J: TRBJ1-4; CDR3: CASSLGRGEKLFF; DNA: TGTGCCAGCAGCTTGGGCCGGGGTGAAAAACTGTTTTTT
D: .; size: .; V: TRBV6-9; J: TRBJ1-5; CDR3: CASSYPRSYSNQPQHF; DNA: TGTGCCAGCAGTTATCCCCGGAGCTATAGCAATCAGCCCCAGCATTTT
D: .; size: .; V: TRBV5-1; J: TRBJ2-5; CDR3: CASSLEPLLQETQYF; DNA: TGCGCCAGCAGCTTGGAGCCGCTCCTCCAAGAGACCCAGTACTTC
D: .; size: .; V: TRBV12-2; J: TRBJ1-5; CDR3: CASRSIGVSNQPQHF; DNA: TGTGCAAGTCGCTCGATTGGGGTTAGCAATCAGCCCCAGCATTTT
D: .; size: .; V: TRBV5-4; J: TRBJ2-3; CDR3: CVSSSPGAMGPDTQYF; DNA: TGTGTCAGCAGCTCGCCCGGGGCCATGGGCCCAGATACGCAGTATTTT
D: .; size: few; V: TRBV3-1/TRBV3-2; J: TRBJ1-1; CDR3: CASSQTDTEAFF; DNA: TGTGCCAGCAGCCAAACGGACACTGAAGCTTTCTTT
D: TRBD2; size: few; V: TRBV2; J: TRBJ2-1; CDR3: CASSEASGWYNEQFF; DNA: TGTGCCAGCAGTGAGGCTAGCGGGTGGTACAATGAGCAGTTCTTC
D: .; size: .; V: TRBV6-5; J: TRBJ2-5; CDR3: CASSYPGLETQYF; DNA: TGTGCCAGCAGTTACCCCGGACTGGAGACCCAGTACTTC
D: TRBD1; size: .; V: TRBV25-1; J: TRBJ2-3; CDR3: CASSGLLGQGDTQYF; DNA: TGTGCCAGCAGTGGGCTTTTGGGACAGGGGGATACGCAGTATTTT
D: .; size: .; V: TRBV15; J: TRBJ1-2; CDR3: CATSRDSAGLTF; DNA: TGTGCCACCAGCAGAGATTCTGCAGGGCTCACCTTC
D: .; size: few; V: TRBV4-3; J: TRBJ2-3; CDR3: CASSPGGVTDTQYF; DNA: TGCGCCAGCAGCCCCGGGGGAGTAACAGATACGCAGTATTTT
D: .; size: .; V: TRBV3-1/TRBV3-2; J: TRBJ1-6; CDR3: CASSRGVSSGSPLHF; DNA: TGTGCCAGCAGCCGAGGGGTCTCTAGTGGTTCACCCCTCCACTTT
D: .; size: .; V: TRBV5-1; J: TRBJ2-5; CDR3: CASSLEQETQYF; DNA: TGCGCCAGCAGCTTGGAGCAAGAGACCCAGTACTTC
D: TRBD1; size: few; V: TRBV7-2; J: TRBJ1-4; CDR3: CASSAQRGQGVGEKLFF; DNA: TGTGCCAGCAGCGCTCAAAGAGGACAGGGGGTGGGTGAAAAACTGTTTTTT
D: .; size: .; V: TRBV28; J: TRBJ1-2; CDR3: CASSLPTYGYTF; DNA: TGTGCCAGCAGTTTGCCCACGTATGGCTACACCTTC
D: TRBD1; size: .; V: TRBV30; J: TRBJ1-3; CDR3: CAWSRQGNTIYF; DNA: TGTGCCTGGAGTAGACAGGGGAACACCATATATTTT
D: .; size: few; V: TRBV7-9; J: TRBJ2-2; CDR3: CASSLGGLVAGELFF; DNA: TGTGCCAGCAGCTTAGGGGGGCTCGTGGCCGGGGAGCTGTTTTTT
D: .; size: .; V: TRBV14; J: TRBJ2-1; CDR3: CASSQDLGVGNNEQFF; DNA: TGTGCCAGCAGCCAAGATCTAGGGGTTGGAAACAATGAGCAGTTCTTC
D: .; size: .; V: TRBV9; J: TRBJ2-2; CDR3: CASSPVGGVGGELFF; DNA: TGTGCCAGCAGCCCCGTGGGGGGTGTTGGCGGGGAGCTGTTTTTT
D: .; size: few; V: TRBV5-1; J: TRBJ1-4; CDR3: CASSFTGTTNEKLFF; DNA: TGCGCCAGCAGCTTCACAGGGACCACTAATGAAAAACTGTTTTTT
D: TRBD2; size: .; V: TRBV5-1; J: TRBJ2-2; CDR3: CASSSIAGANTGELFF; DNA: TGCGCCAGCAGCTCTATAGCGGGGGCGAACACCGGGGAGCTGTTTTTT
D: .; size: .; V: TRBV5-5; J: TRBJ2-3; CDR3: CASSFQVTDTQYF; DNA: TGTGCCAGCAGCTTCCAGGTCACAGATACGCAGTATTTT
D: .; size: .; V: TRBV7-2; J: TRBJ1-5; CDR3: CASSLQGSPDQPQHF; DNA: TGTGCCAGCAGCTTACAGGGGTCGCCTGATCAGCCCCAGCATTTT
D: .; size: once; V: TRBV6-1; J: TRBJ1-1; CDR3: CASSDPSRGGTEAFF; DNA: TGTGCCAGCAGTGACCCTTCGCGCGGGGGCACTGAAGCTTTCTTT
D: .; size: .; V: TRBV19; J: TRBJ2-3; CDR3: CASKAGASDTQYF; DNA: TGTGCCAGTAAGGCCGGGGCTTCAGATACGCAGTATTTT
D: .; size: .; V: TRBV28; J: TRBJ2-5; CDR3: CASSPPGSNFQETQYF; DNA: TGTGCCAGCAGTCCTCCGGGAAGTAACTTCCAAGAGACCCAGTACTTC
D: TRBD1; size: .; V: TRBV18; J: TRBJ1-5; CDR3: CASSPLAGGSHSNQPQHF; DNA: TGTGCCAGCTCACCTCTGGCAGGGGGATCGCATAGCAATCAGCCCCAGCATTTT
D: .; size: .; V: TRBV29-1; J: TRBJ2-2; CDR3: CSPLPEPEKTGELFF; DNA: TGCAGCCCCCTTCCGGAGCCCGAAAAGACCGGGGAGCTGTTTTTT
D: .; size: .; V: TRBV5-1; J: TRBJ2-1; CDR3: CASSLDQLGYYNEQFF; DNA: TGCGCCAGCAGCTTGGACCAACTAGGTTATTACAATGAGCAGTTCTTC
D: .; size: few; V: TRBV7-9; J: TRBJ1-2; CDR3: CASSYRSGADYTF; DNA: TGTGCCAGCAGCTATCGGTCGGGTGCGGACTACACCTTC
D: .; size: once; V: TRBV5-4; J: TRBJ2-3; CDR3: CASSRNPSGSSTDTQYF; DNA: TGTGCCAGCAGCCGCAATCCAAGTGGTTCAAGCACAGATACGCAGTATTTT
D: .; size: .; V: TRBV7-3; J: TRBJ2-6; CDR3: CASSPPGANVLTF; DNA: TGTGCCAGCAGCCCCCCCGGGGCCAACGTCCTGACTTTC
D: .; size: .; V: TRBV7-2; J: TRBJ1-3; CDR3: CASSPRAPSGNTIYF; DNA: TGTGCCAGCAGTCCCCGGGCCCCCTCTGGAAACACCATATATTTT
D: TRBD1; size: .; V: TRBV2; J: TRBJ1-3; CDR3: CASSRGQDSGNTIYF; DNA: TGTGCCAGCAGTAGGGGGCAAGACTCTGGAAACACCATATATTTT
D: .; size: .; V: TRBV29-1; J: TRBJ1-6; CDR3: CSVDLELHSPLHF; DNA: TGCAGCGTTGACCTGGAGCTACATTCACCCCTCCACTTT
D: .; size: few; V: TRBV7-2; J: TRBJ1-1; CDR3: CASSLRSEGAREAFF; DNA: TGTGCCAGCAGCCTACGGAGTGAAGGGGCGCGTGAAGCTTTCTTT
D: .; size: .; V: TRBV5-1; J: TRBJ1-1; CDR3: CASSLRTENTEAFF; DNA: TGCGCCAGCAGCTTAAGAACAGAGAACACTGAAGCTTTCTTT
D: .; size: .; V: TRBV2; J: TRBJ1-6; CDR3: CASMGYNSPLHF; DNA: TGTGCCAGCATGGGTTATAATTCACCCCTCCACTTT
D: .; size: .; V: TRBV6-6; J: TRBJ2-5; CDR3: CASSYRDTLQETQYF; DNA: TGTGCCAGCAGTTACCGCGACACCCTACAAGAGACCCAGTACTTC
D: .; size: few; V: TRBV3-1/TRBV3-2; J: TRBJ1-5; CDR3: CASSQDLGQPQHF; DNA: TGTGCCAGCAGCCAGGATCTCGGTCAGCCCCAGCATTTT
D: .; size: .; V: TRBV19; J: TRBJ2-6; CDR3: CASTALGAYGDSGANVLTF; DNA: TGTGCCAGTACAGCCTTGGGAGCTTACGGGGACTCTGGGGCCAACGTCCTGACTTTC
D: .; size: .; V: TRBV6-1; J: TRBJ1-5; CDR3: CASSARDTKSYSNQPQHF; DNA: TGTGCCAGCAGTGCTCGGGACACCAAGTCATATAGCAATCAGCCCCAGCATTTT
D: TRBD1; size: .; V: TRBV24-1; J: TRBJ2-5; CDR3: CATSDGTAYQETQYF; DNA: TGTGCCACCAGTGATGGGACAGCCTACCAAGAGACCCAGTACTTC
D: TRBD1; size: .; V: TRBV10-3; J: TRBJ2-2; CDR3: CAIRDRGSGELFF; DNA: TGTGCCATCAGGGACAGGGGATCCGGGGAGCTGTTTTTT
D: TRBD1; size: few; V: TRBV25-1; J: TRBJ1-5; CDR3: CASSKRGQGNQPQHF; DNA: TGTGCCAGCAGCAAACGTGGACAGGGAAATCAGCCCCAGCATTTT
D: .; size: .; V: TRBV6-5; J: TRBJ1-6; CDR3: CASSLAKPPNSPLHF; DNA: TGTGCCAGCAGTCTGGCTAAGCCACCAAATTCACCCCTCCACTTT
D: .; size: .; V: TRBV5-4; J: TRBJ1-1; CDR3: CASSLDQNTEAFF; DNA: TGTGCCAGCAGCTTGGACCAGAACACTGAAGCTTTCTTT
D: TRBD1; size: .; V: TRBV7-2; J: TRBJ2-2; CDR3: CASSAGTANTGELFF; DNA: TGTGCCAGCAGCGCCGGGACAGCGAACACCGGGGAGCTGTTTTTT
D: .; size: .; V: TRBV19; J: TRBJ1-6; CDR3: CATQVQAGYNSPLHF; DNA: TGTGCCACCCAAGTCCAGGCAGGGTATAATTCACCCCTCCACTTT
D: .; size: .; V: TRBV29-1; J: TRBJ2-3; CDR3: CSVVWDADTQYF; DNA: TGCAGCGTTGTGTGGGACGCGGATACGCAGTATTTT
D: TRBD1; size: .; V: TRBV5-1; J: TRBJ1-1; CDR3: CASSTTGGTEAFF; DNA: TGCGCCAGCAGCACGACAGGGGGAACTGAAGCTTTCTTT
D: .; size: .; V: TRBV11-1; J: TRBJ2-5; CDR3: CASTGDGQETQYF; DNA: TGTGCCAGCACCGGAGACGGCCAAGAGACCCAGTACTTC
D: .; size: once; V: TRBV24-1; J: TRBJ1-2; CDR3: CATSDTKTGFGYTF; DNA: TGTGCCACCAGTGATACCAAAACAGGATTTGGCTACACCTTC
D: .; size: few; V: TRBV7-3; J: TRBJ1-1; CDR3: CASSLTSGAEAFF; DNA: TGTGCCAGCAGCTTAACTTCGGGGGCCGAAGCTTTCTTT